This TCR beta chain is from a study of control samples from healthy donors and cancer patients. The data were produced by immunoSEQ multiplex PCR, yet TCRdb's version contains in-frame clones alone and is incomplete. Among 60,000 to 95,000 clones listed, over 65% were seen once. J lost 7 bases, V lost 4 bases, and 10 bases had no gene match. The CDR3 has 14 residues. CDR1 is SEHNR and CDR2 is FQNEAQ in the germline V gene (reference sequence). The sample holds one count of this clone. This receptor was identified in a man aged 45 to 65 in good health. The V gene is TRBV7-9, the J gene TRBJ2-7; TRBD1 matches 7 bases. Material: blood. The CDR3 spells CASSSTGVSGEQYF. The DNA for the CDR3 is TGTGCCAGCAGCTCTACAGGGGTCTCGGGGGAGCAGTACTTC.